Included here is one TCR beta chain sequence, with context. No cognate antigen has been identified for it. Germline and junction disagree at one end, which may indicate a read error. The data derive from a study of CD8+ T cells in alopecia areata (dated by TCRdb to the late 2010s). With regard to the full study: The treated patients, all with moderate-to-severe alopecia areata, were enrolled in an open-label pilot trial of oral tofacitinib given at 5 to 10 mg twice daily. Patients stayed on tofacitinib for 6 to 18 months and then had 6 months of follow-up off drug so that delayed response and recurrence could be assessed. In both human patients and the C3H/HeJ mouse model, the study applied high-throughput TCRbeta sequencing to look at T cell clonal expansion in alopecia areata. In humans, TCRbeta sequencing was performed on scalp tissue and on sorted CD4+ and CD8+ peripheral blood T cells from healthy controls and from patients with patchy or totalis/universalis alopecia areata. Tofacitinib-treated patients had biopsies at baseline and at 4 and 24 weeks of treatment, with a later scalp biopsy in several patients. Scalp clonality was compared among normal scalp (n=4), patchy alopecia areata scalp (n=8), and alopecia totalis/universalis scalp (n=8). RNA was obtained with the PAXgene miRNA kit for fixed scalp, the miRNeasy kit for PBMCs, and the RNeasy kit for mouse skin. Amplification of TCRbeta CDR3 regions was done by immunoSEQ multiplex PCR using 35 Vbeta forward primers and 13 Jbeta reverse primers.

The CDR3 has 16 amino acids, counting the end cysteine and phenylalanine. The sequence is cut down to CDR3 DNA, 48 bases in frame from base 1. CDR1 PRHDT and CDR2 FYEKMQ were looked up in the germline V gene (reference sequence). The time point label, read with the paper, signifies: baseline before oral tofacitinib. Lesional scalp punch biopsies and peripheral blood were collected from alopecia areata patients. PBMCs were isolated by density centrifugation and stained for CD3, CD4 and CD8, after which CD4+ and CD8+ T cells were sorted on a FACSAria. Libraries were prepared through the immunoSEQ multiplex PCR assay. For TCR sequencing, RNA was extracted from every sample and reverse transcribed into cDNA to serve as template. First-strand cDNA was synthesized using SuperScript III with a 2:1 mix of oligo-dT and random hexamers. Amplification bias was assessed with a synthetic immune receptor repertoire, and residual bias was removed computationally. As for how the authors treated the data: Raw reads were preprocessed to remove errors, and CDR3 was defined by IMGT conventions from the conserved cysteine to phenylalanine. Clonality was computed by normalizing Shannon entropy by log2 of the number of productive unique TCRs and subtracting the result from 1. Scalp TCRbeta sequences were cross-referenced with sorted blood CD4 and CD8 repertoires so that the CD4 or CD8 identity of scalp clones could be inferred. TCRdb obtained this table from immuneACCESS and retained in-frame rearrangements with V and J assigned. These tables miss some clones; where compared with another copy, unresolved V genes account for less than half of the shortfall, and the remainder is unexplained. That table supplies the V and J calls and clone size; D and trimming were determined from the DNA. In this sample the table shows about 69,000 clones, 50% to 75% of which occur a single time. Around a sixth of the sample belongs to the ten largest clones.

The study at large found these results: Scalp TCR repertoire analysis is complicated because resident alphabeta T cells in normal human skin are also sequenced, whereas mouse skin is dominated by gammadelta T cells. Shared TCR sequences between patients were less evident than in mice, which may be partly attributable to HLA diversity in the patient population. Lesional scalp, especially in alopecia totalis/universalis, showed higher clonality and more expanded CD8+ clones than normal scalp, suggesting antigenic drive.

This clonotype was sampled from a human donor with alopecia areata. The specimen was CD8+ T cells sorted from blood, collected at week 0. The chain was built from TRBV13 and TRBJ2-1, and TRBD2 aligns with 7 junction nucleotides. This receptor has the CDR3 CASSVGNGGSVNEQFF. At the DNA level, the sequence is TGTGCCAGCAGCGTAGGAAATGGCGGGAGCGTGAATGAGCAGTTCTTC.